Listed here is a single T cell receptor (beta chain). MiXCR was run by TCRdb on the RT-PCR reads, yielding one entry per CDR3 protein. The repertoire consists of about 200,000 distinct CDR3 sequences, with 40% to 45% occurring once and the leading ten covering 33%. Germline assignment: CDR1 MNHEY and CDR2 SVGAGI. V dropped 6 bases and J dropped 13; count of bases not matched to a gene: 5. This CDR3 comprises 13 residues. This entry comes from a study of patients and donors after allogeneic stem cell transplantation. V and J are TRBV6-5 and TRBJ1-6, with 11 bases lining up with TRBD1. Sequencing was done on a sample of blood, either unsorted or a sorted T cell fraction (not recorded which). This clonotype originated in a human donor who was either an allogeneic HSCT recipient or a stem cell or donor lymphocyte infusion donor (not recorded which). It is not recorded whose cells these are; they may come from a transplant donor. Here the CDR3 DNA reads TGTGCCAGCAGGGACAGGGGGCGAGACCCCCTCCACTTT. Translation: CASRDRGRDPLHF.